The 2 T cell receptor beta chains below all came from one sample that was sequenced in a study of blood T cell repertoires in COVID-19. Produced via immunoSEQ multiplex PCR; TCRdb's table is partial and in-frame only. The profile shows about 180,000 clones, roughly nine tenths of them singletons. Sequencing was done on a sample of peripheral blood. The receptors here all came from a young man who had recovered from COVID-19.

V gene TRBV12-3 or TRBV12-4 combines with J gene TRBJ1-2; 7 bases are shared with TRBD1. V trimming: 3 bases; J trimming: 7 bases; junction bases outside the gene matches: 5. The CDR3 is 13 amino acids. Here the CDR3 reads CASSLGQGVGYTF. CDR3 nucleotides: TGTGCCAGCAGTTTGGGGCAGGGGGTTGGCTACACCTTC.

The chain is built from TRBV23-1 and TRBJ2-2; 7 bases line up with TRBD2. TRBV23-1 is an ORF; its function is uncertain. Unmatched junction bases numbered 7, after V lost 7 bases and J lost 2 bases. There are 15 residues in the CDR3. The CDR3 DNA is TGCGCCAGCATCAGGACTAGATATAACACCGGGGAGCTGTTTTTT. Translating gives CASIRTRYNTGELFF.